The T cell receptor beta chain described here comes from a study of identical twins. The ends were cut back, 0 bases at V and 4 bases at J, with 8 bases in the middle. This CDR3 has 15 residues. CDR1 and CDR2 from the germline V gene are SGHRS and YFSETQ. Study-level findings and limits: Part of the zero-insertion signal could reflect confounding by invariant MAIT and iNKT cells.

The sample holds a few counts of this clonotype. Its antigen is not known. Everyone who donated was a healthy Caucasian. In TCRdb, the 5' RACE reads were re-called with MiXCR into one record per CDR3 protein. Altogether about 520,000 distinct CDR3 sequences are present, around 20% being singletons, with the ten largest covering roughly 0.91%. The sample was also linked to a second study, of T cells expressing NK-cell markers. This second report adds: The use of an anti-gamma-delta TCR antibody, which was added in several experiments, restricted sorting to T cells expressing alpha-beta TCR.

Source material: CD4+ T cells sorted from blood. V usage is TRBV5-1 and J usage is TRBJ2-6; D uncertain. This TCR was sampled from a woman younger than 35 in good health. The CDR3 bases are TGCGCCAGCAGCTTGGCCGTTTCAGGGGCCAACGTCCTGACTTTC. It encodes CASSLAVSGANVLTF.